The rows below give T cell receptor beta chains drawn from one sample of a study of radiation and T cells in renal cell carcinoma. Measured with immunoSEQ multiplex PCR; TCRdb has only the in-frame clones, and not every one. The table includes some 120,000 clones, roughly 80% detected once. The material sequenced was blood, taken from a patient whose treatment included radiotherapy and nephrectomy. These receptor sequences come from a woman aged 55-70 years with renal cell carcinoma. Both conserved end residues are part of each CDR3. D genes are given only for firm matches. Size values are once, few and many counts, or a class for expanded clones, and some rows have none.

len | j_gene | abundance | v_gene | d_gene | CDR3nt | CDR3aa
14 | TRBJ1-1 | . | TRBV9 | . | TGTGCCAGCAGCGCACAGACAGTGAACACTGAAGCTTTCTTT | CASSAQTVNTEAFF
15 | TRBJ2-3 | . | TRBV30 | TRBD2 | TGTGCCTGGACACTCGGACTAGCGGGGGCAGATACGCAGTATTTT | CAWTLGLAGADTQYF
16 | TRBJ1-1 | . | TRBV11-2 | . | TGTGCCAGCAGCTTAGGTTGGCAGGGAGGGAACACTGAAGCTTTCTTT | CASSLGWQGGNTEAFF
15 | TRBJ1-2 | . | TRBV29-1 | . | TGCAGCGTTCGGTGGCAGGGGTTGGAGTCGGGTGGCTACACCTTC | CSVRWQGLESGGYTF
15 | TRBJ1-3 | . | TRBV5-1 | TRBD1 | TGCGCCAGCAGCCCCGGGACAGCCTCTGGAAACACCATATATTTT | CASSPGTASGNTIYF
14 | TRBJ2-3 | . | TRBV19 | . | TGTGCCAGTAGTATGGATGGACTCACAGATACGCAGTATTTT | CASSMDGLTDTQYF
13 | TRBJ1-2 | . | TRBV14 | . | TGTGCCAGCAGCCAAGACAGGGTATCTGGCTACACCTTC | CASSQDRVSGYTF
14 | TRBJ2-7 | once | TRBV7-6 | TRBD2 | TGTGCCAGCAGCTTGTTTGCGGGAGCCGGCGAGCAGTACTTC | CASSLFAGAGEQYF
14 | TRBJ1-1 | . | TRBV19 | . | TGTGCCAGTAGTATTTCGTTGTACAGGACTGAAGCTTTCTTT | CASSISLYRTEAFF
11 | TRBJ1-1 | . | TRBV25-1 | . | TGTGCCAGCAGTTTCCGAAATGGTGCTTTCTTT | CASSFRNGAFF
15 | TRBJ1-5 | . | TRBV6-1 | . | TGTGCCAGCAGTGAAGCTTCAGGGTATGATCAGCCCCAGCATTTT | CASSEASGYDQPQHF
20 | TRBJ2-7 | . | TRBV6-7 | . | TGTGCCAGCAGTTACCAGAAACGATGCGGGTGGGTGGGACAAAGTTACGAGCAGTACTTC | CASSYQKRCGWVGQSYEQYF
17 | TRBJ2-7 | . | TRBV19 | TRBD1 | TGTGCCAGTAGTATAGCGCGCCGGACAGGGTGGGCAGGCGAGCAGTACTTC | CASSIARRTGWAGEQYF
14 | TRBJ1-1 | . | TRBV7-2 | . | TGTGCCAGCAGCTTAGGTCACACGAACACTGAAGCTTTCTTT | CASSLGHTNTEAFF
13 | TRBJ2-7 | . | TRBV28 | . | TGTGCCGTTTCGGACTTTAGCTCCTACGAGCAGTACTTC | CAVSDFSSYEQYF
14 | TRBJ1-3 | few | TRBV6-5 | . | TGTGCCAGCAGTCAGGGAGTATCCGGAAACACCATATATTTT | CASSQGVSGNTIYF
14 | TRBJ2-3 | . | TRBV9 | TRBD2 | TGTGCCAGCAGCGTTTTCCCTAGCGGAGATACGCAGTATTTT | CASSVFPSGDTQYF
16 | TRBJ2-3 | . | TRBV9 | TRBD1 | TGTGCCAGCAGCGTACTAAAGACAGGGGGGACAGATACGCAGTATTTT | CASSVLKTGGTDTQYF
13 | TRBJ2-5 | few | TRBV10-3 | TRBD1 | TGTGCCATAGGACAGGGACAGTTAGAGACCCAGTACTTC | CAIGQGQLETQYF
15 | TRBJ1-3 | . | TRBV5-1 | . | TGCGCCAGCAGCCCCGGGGACATCTCTGGAAACACCATATATTTT | CASSPGDISGNTIYF
15 | TRBJ1-2 | . | TRBV28 | . | TGTGCCAGCAGTTTCGAGTTGTTCACAAACTATGGCTACACCTTC | CASSFELFTNYGYTF
15 | TRBJ2-7 | . | TRBV5-5 | TRBD1 | TGTGCCAGCAGCCAACCGGGACAGGGACTGTACGAGCAGTACTTC | CASSQPGQGLYEQYF
18 | TRBJ2-3 | . | TRBV5-1 | TRBD1 | TGCGCCAGCAGCGGGACAGGGGTTGTGGGGGCTAGCACAGATACGCAGTATTTT | CASSGTGVVGASTDTQYF
16 | TRBJ1-6 | . | TRBV5-5 | TRBD1 | TGTGCCAGCAGCATACTGAACGACAGGGGCCGTTCACCCCTCCACTTT | CASSILNDRGRSPLHF
14 | TRBJ2-1 | once | TRBV5-1 | . | TGCGCCAGCAGCTCCAGGGGGGCCTACAATGAGCAGTTCTTC | CASSSRGAYNEQFF
15 | TRBJ1-5 | . | TRBV5-1 | . | TGCGCCAGCAGCTTTACCGGGAGTAATAATCAGCCCCAGCATTTT | CASSFTGSNNQPQHF
14 | TRBJ2-3 | . | TRBV7-9 | TRBD1 | TGTGCCAGCAGCCAGGGGGAAATGGTAGATACGCAGTATTTT | CASSQGEMVDTQYF
14 | TRBJ2-6 | . | TRBV5-8 | . | TGTGCCAGCAGCCCGGGGACTGGGGCCAACGTCCTGACTTTC | CASSPGTGANVLTF
13 | TRBJ2-7 | . | TRBV27 | . | TGTGCCAGCAGTTTAGGCAAGTCCTACGAGCAGTACTTC | CASSLGKSYEQYF
14 | TRBJ1-1 | once | TRBV7-9 | TRBD1 | TGTGCCAGCAGCCCGCGACAGGGGAACACTGAAGCTTTCTTT | CASSPRQGNTEAFF
16 | TRBJ1-2 | once | TRBV7-3 | TRBD1 | TGTGCCAGCAGCCCCACGCCGGGACAGGGGGCCTCTGGCTACACCTTC | CASSPTPGQGASGYTF
14 | TRBJ2-5 | . | TRBV7-2 | TRBD2 | TGTGCCAGCAGCTTGACCGGGGGGACAGAGACCCAGTACTTC | CASSLTGGTETQYF
16 | TRBJ2-3 | . | TRBV7-9 | TRBD2 | TGTGCCAGCAGCTTAGGCAGCGGGAGCGCTGTTGATACGCAGTATTTT | CASSLGSGSAVDTQYF
16 | TRBJ2-1 | . | TRBV28 | TRBD1 | TGTGCCAGCAGTTCGCCCCGGACAGGGACGTACAATGAGCAGTTCTTC | CASSSPRTGTYNEQFF
14 | TRBJ1-4 | . | TRBV7-2 | . | TGTGCCAGCAGCTTAATGAGGAATAATGAAAAACTGTTTTTT | CASSLMRNNEKLFF
15 | TRBJ1-2 | . | TRBV6-5 | . | TGTGCCAGCAGTTATATGAGCGGGGGCCGCTATGGCTACACCTTC | CASSYMSGGRYGYTF
15 | TRBJ1-5 | . | TRBV10-1 | . | TGCGCCAGCAGTGAGTTCGACAGGTCTAGTCAGCCCCAGCATTTT | CASSEFDRSSQPQHF
15 | TRBJ2-3 | . | TRBV18 | TRBD1 | TGTGCCAGCTCAGAGGGGACAGGGGTTAGAGATACGCAGTATTTT | CASSEGTGVRDTQYF
14 | TRBJ2-4 | once | TRBV27 | TRBD2 | TGTGCCAGCAGCCTAGGACTAGCGGGAGACATTCAGTACTTC | CASSLGLAGDIQYF
15 | TRBJ2-6 | . | TRBV5-1 | . | TGCGCCAGCAGGCGTAGCCGGGACGCCGCCAACGTCCTGACTTTC | CASRRSRDAANVLTF
13 | TRBJ1-1 | . | TRBV10-1 | TRBD1 | TGCGCCAGCAGTCATACAGGGGGGACTGAAGCTTTCTTT | CASSHTGGTEAFF
14 | TRBJ1-6 | . | TRBV25-1 | TRBD1 | TGTGCCAGCACCCGACAGGGCCCTAATTCACCCCTCCACTTT | CASTRQGPNSPLHF
14 | TRBJ2-3 | . | TRBV5-1 | . | TGCGCCAGCAGCTTGGAGGTCAGCACAGATACGCAGTATTTT | CASSLEVSTDTQYF
15 | TRBJ2-7 | . | TRBV28 | . | TGTGCCAGCAGTTCCATGCCAGACATAGCCTACGAGCAGTACTTC | CASSSMPDIAYEQYF
14 | TRBJ2-7 | . | TRBV28 | . | TGTGCCAGCAGTTTGAGAGGGAGTGGCTACGAGCAGTACTTC | CASSLRGSGYEQYF
19 | TRBJ2-5 | few | TRBV4-2 | TRBD2 | TGTGCCAGCAGCCAAGGTCTAGTGGGTAGCGGGGGATCTCAAGAGACCCAGTACTTC | CASSQGLVGSGGSQETQYF
14 | TRBJ1-2 | many | TRBV28 | . | TGTGCCAGCAGTTTCTCGGGGGGCCGGTCGGGCTACACCTTC | CASSFSGGRSGYTF
15 | TRBJ2-1 | . | TRBV10-2 | TRBD1 | TGCGCCAGCAGTGTTTACGGACAGGGGGGCAATGAGCAGTTCTTC | CASSVYGQGGNEQFF
15 | TRBJ2-6 | . | TRBV27 | . | TGTGCCAGCAGAAAAGACAGAGGCGGGGCCAACGTCCTGACTTTC | CASRKDRGGANVLTF
13 | TRBJ1-1 | few | TRBV6-5 | . | TGTGCCAGCAACATACAGGGTAGGACTGAAGCTTTCTTT | CASNIQGRTEAFF
16 | TRBJ2-7 | . | TRBV4-1 | TRBD1 | TGCGCCAGCAGCCAAGATCTGAGACAGGGTAAATACGAGCAGTACTTC | CASSQDLRQGKYEQYF
14 | TRBJ2-7 | . | TRBV28 | . | TGTGCCAGCACCCCTGGGCAGGGACGTTACGAGCAGTACTTC | CASTPGQGRYEQYF
13 | TRBJ2-5 | . | TRBV15 | . | TGTGCCACCAGCAGGGACCAGCCGGGGTCCCAGTACTTC | CATSRDQPGSQYF
15 | TRBJ2-1 | once | TRBV10-3 | . | TGTGCCATCAGTGAGTCTCTAGGTTTTGTCAATGAGCAGTTCTTC | CAISESLGFVNEQFF
16 | TRBJ1-1 | . | TRBV19 | . | TGTGCCAGTAGTCCCCGAGGAGGGGGTGCGAACACTGAAGCTTTCTTT | CASSPRGGGANTEAFF
16 | TRBJ2-5 | . | TRBV7-2 | . | TGTGCCAGCAGCTTAGGCCAAGCACCGTACCAAGAGACCCAGTACTTC | CASSLGQAPYQETQYF
14 | TRBJ2-5 | . | TRBV6-6 | . | TGTGCCAGCAGTTACTCAGAGCGTGGAGAGACCCAGTACTTC | CASSYSERGETQYF